This TCR beta chain was sequenced during a study of shared clonotypes between healthy human individuals. CDR1 is SGHVS and CDR2 is FQNEAQ in the germline V gene. J was trimmed by 6 bases and V by 4 bases; bases with no gene match: 8. The CDR3 is 16 amino acids. Repertoires were generated with immunoSEQ multiplex PCR, while TCRdb's copy carries only in-frame clones and drops some. The table shows about 2 million clones, with just under 95% occurring only once. Terminally differentiated effector memory CD45RA+ cells were left out of the naive CD8 fraction, which was CD45RO-negative and positively selected for CCR7.

The source of this sequence is a young man in good health. This chain joins TRBV7-8 and TRBJ2-2; 10 positions agree with TRBD2. Sequencing used naive CD8+ T cells sorted from blood. CDR3 DNA sequence: TGTGCCAGCAGCTGGCGACTAGCGGGTCAAGCCGGGGAGCTGTTTTTT. As protein: CASSWRLAGQAGELFF. Filled out from reference TRBV7-8 and TRBJ2-2, the complete variable domain reads GAGVSQSPRYKVAKRGQDVALRCDPISGHVSLFWYQQALGQGPEFLTYFQNEAQLDKSGLPSDRFFAERPEGSVSTLKIQRTQQEDSAVYLCASSWRLAGQAGELFFGEGSRLTVL.